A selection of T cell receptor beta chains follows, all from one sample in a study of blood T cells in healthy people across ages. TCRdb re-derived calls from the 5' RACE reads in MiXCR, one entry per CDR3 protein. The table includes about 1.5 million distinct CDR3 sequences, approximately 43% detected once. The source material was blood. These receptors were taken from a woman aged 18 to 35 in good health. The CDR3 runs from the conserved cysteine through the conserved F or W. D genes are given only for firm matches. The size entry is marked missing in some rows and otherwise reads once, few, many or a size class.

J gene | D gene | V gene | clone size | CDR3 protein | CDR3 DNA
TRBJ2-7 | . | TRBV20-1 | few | CSARSLAGRLYEQYF | TGCAGTGCTCGCTCGCTAGCTGGGAGGCTTTACGAGCAGTACTTC
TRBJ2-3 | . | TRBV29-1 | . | CSVEVRPTDTQYF | TGCAGCGTTGAAGTGCGCCCCACAGATACGCAGTATTTT
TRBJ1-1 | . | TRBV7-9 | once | CARSSQGNTEAFF | TGTGCCCGCAGCTCACAGGGGAACACTGAAGCTTTCTTT
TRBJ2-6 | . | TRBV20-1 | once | CSARDPGSPSGANVLTF | TGCAGTGCTAGAGATCCTGGGTCCCCCTCTGGGGCCAACGTCCTGACTTTC
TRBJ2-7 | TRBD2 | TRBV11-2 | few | CASLGLADYEQYF | TGTGCCAGCCTCGGGCTAGCGGACTACGAGCAGTACTTC
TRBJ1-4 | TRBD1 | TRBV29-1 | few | CSVEEPTGSRKLFF | TGCAGCGTTGAGGAACCGACAGGGTCCCGAAAACTGTTTTTT
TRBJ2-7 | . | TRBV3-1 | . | CASSQVPGKSYEQYF | TGTGCCAGCAGCCAAGTGCCGGGAAAGTCCTACGAGCAGTACTTC
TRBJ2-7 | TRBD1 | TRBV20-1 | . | CSARTGMYEQYF | TGCAGTGCACGGACAGGGATGTACGAGCAGTACTTC
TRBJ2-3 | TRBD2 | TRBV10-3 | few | CAISVGLVGDTQYF | TGTGCCATCAGTGTGGGACTAGTTGGAGATACGCAGTATTTT
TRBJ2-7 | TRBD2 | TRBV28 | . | CAGSSYTSGEAPYEQYF | TGTGCCGGCAGTTCATATACTAGCGGGGAGGCCCCCTACGAGCAGTACTTC
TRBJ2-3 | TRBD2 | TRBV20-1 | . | CSARPPGLAGYTQYF | TGCAGTGCTAGGCCACCGGGACTAGCGGGGTATACGCAGTATTTT
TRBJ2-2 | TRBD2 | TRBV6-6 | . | CASSGTSQHTGELFF | TGTGCCAGCAGTGGGACTAGCCAACACACCGGGGAGCTGTTTTTT
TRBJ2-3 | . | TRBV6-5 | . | CASSYYPTNTQYF | TGTGCCAGCAGTTACTATCCAACAAATACGCAGTATTTT
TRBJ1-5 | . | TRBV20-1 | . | CSEYSNQPQHF | TGCAGTGAGTACAGCAATCAGCCCCAGCATTTT
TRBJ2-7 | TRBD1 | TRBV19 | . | CASSNNRGNEQYF | TGTGCCAGTAGCAATAACAGGGGGAATGAGCAGTACTTC
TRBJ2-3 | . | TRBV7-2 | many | CASSWRADTQYF | TGTGCCAGCAGCTGGAGGGCAGATACGCAGTATTTT
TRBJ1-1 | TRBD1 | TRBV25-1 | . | CASGQAGVIEAFF | TGTGCCAGCGGACAGGCGGGCGTAATTGAAGCTTTCTTT
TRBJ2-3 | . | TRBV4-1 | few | CASSQVQGSTDTQYF | TGCGCCAGCAGCCAAGTTCAGGGAAGCACAGATACGCAGTATTTT
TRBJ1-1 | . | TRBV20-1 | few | CSASLQGRYTEAFF | TGCAGTGCTTCCCTTCAGGGGCGGTACACTGAAGCTTTCTTT
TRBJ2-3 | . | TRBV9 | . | CASSAGFVEADTQYF | TGTGCCAGCAGCGCAGGGTTCGTCGAAGCAGATACGCAGTATTTT
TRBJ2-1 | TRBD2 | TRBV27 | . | CASHRGLAGGEQFF | TGTGCCAGCCACCGAGGACTAGCGGGAGGGGAGCAGTTCTTC